One and the same sample provided the 26 T cell receptor beta chains below, sequenced in a study of blood T cell repertoires in COVID-19. Sequencing was performed with immunoSEQ multiplex PCR; in TCRdb, only in-frame clones are kept and a portion is missing. The table records 200,000 to 250,000 clones, around 90% of them present only once. Sequencing input: peripheral blood. Receptors originate from a woman younger than 35 who had recovered from COVID-19.

V usage is TRBV2 and J usage is TRBJ2-5; 12 nucleotides line up with TRBD1. V trimming: 3 bases; J trimming: 5 bases; junction bases outside the gene matches: 4. From germline, CDR1 is SNHLY and CDR2 FYNNEI. CDR3 length: 15 residues. CDR3 sequence: CASSEGQGALETQYF. In DNA form, the CDR3 reads TGTGCCAGCAGTGAGGGACAGGGGGCGTTGGAGACCCAGTACTTC.

The rearrangement joins TRBV11-3 to TRBJ2-1, with 10 bases lining up with TRBD1. Unmatched junction bases numbered 14, after V lost 5 bases and J lost 10 bases. Germline loops: CDR1 SGHNT, CDR2 YENEEA. The CDR3 spans 16 residues. CDR3 coding DNA: TGTGCCAGCAGCCCAGGCGGGGACAGGGGATGGGAAGAGCAGTTCTTC. Its translation is CASSPGGDRGWEEQFF.

The chain carries TRBV6-1 and TRBJ2-2; 10 bases align to TRBD2. Germline lookup yields CDR1 MNHNS and CDR2 SASEGT. Trimming removed 3 bases from V and 2 bases from J; junction bases left unmatched: 6. The CDR3 spans 17 residues. The CDR3 nucleotides read TGTGCCAGCAGTGAGATGCTAGCGGGAGTAAACACCGGGGAGCTGTTTTTT. This translates into CASSEMLAGVNTGELFF.

The genes are TRBV7-2 and TRBJ2-1, with 9 bases lining up with TRBD2. The CDR3 covers 16 residues. J gave up 3 bases and V 2 bases, and 5 bases lay outside the gene matches. The germline CDR1 and CDR2 sequences are SGHTA and FQGNSA. CDR3 amino acids: CASSLRQTSGYNEQFF. The DNA for the CDR3 is TGTGCCAGCAGCTTAAGACAGACTAGCGGCTACAATGAGCAGTTCTTC.

The V and J genes are TRBV27 and TRBJ2-7; possible D gene TRBD1, 6 bases. V was clipped by 7 bases and J by 7 bases, with 20 bases between them. This CDR3 is 14 amino acids long. Germline V gene data show CDR1 as MNHEY and CDR2 as SMNVEV (reference sequence). CDR3 protein: CASILGQPRREQYF. The CDR3, as DNA: TGTGCCAGCATTCTTGGACAGCCGAGGAGGGAGCAGTACTTC.

The V and J genes are TRBV6-2 or TRBV6-3 and TRBJ2-1; unclear D gene. CDR1 and CDR2 (germline): MNHEY, SVGEGT. The CDR3 is made up of 12 amino acids. V was cut by 0 bases and J by 9 bases, with 6 bases left in between. Here the CDR3 reads CASSYSFLEQFF. CDR3 nucleotides: TGTGCCAGCAGTTACTCTTTCCTTGAGCAGTTCTTC.

The sample holds a few counts of this clone. The chain is built from TRBV19 and TRBJ1-5; 9 bases map to TRBD1. V was clipped by 7 bases and J by 6 bases; unmatched bases: 7. This CDR3 comprises 14 residues. Germline V gene data show CDR1 as LNHDA and CDR2 as SQIVND (reference sequence). The CDR3 region is CASMGTGHGQPQHF. The CDR3 region has the DNA TGTGCCAGTATGGGGACAGGGCACGGTCAGCCCCAGCATTTT.

V and J are TRBV21-1 and TRBJ2-7; the table gives TRBD1 as D, unverified against the DNA. TRBV21-1 is given as a pseudogene. The CDR3 loop spans 15 amino acids. CDR3 protein: CASSNVRGYAYEQYF. CDR3 nucleotide sequence: TGTGCCAGCAGCAATGTGAGGGGGTATGCCTACGAGCAGTACTTC.

The genes are TRBV7-2 and TRBJ2-5; 8 bases are a match to TRBD2. Trimming removed 4 bases from V and 1 base from J; junction bases left unmatched: 8. Germline V gene sequence: CDR1 SGHTA, CDR2 FQGNSA. This CDR3 spans 16 amino acids. As DNA, the CDR3 is TGTGCCAGCAGCTCAGCCCTTCTAGCGGGCCAAGAGACCCAGTACTTC. Encoded protein: CASSSALLAGQETQYF.

With respect to this clone: Mismatch with germline at one junction end may stem from a read error. The chain employs TRBV5-6 and TRBJ1-6; 8 bases map to TRBD1. In germline, CDR1 is SGHDT, CDR2 YYEEEE. The CDR3 consists of 11 residues. The CDR3 DNA sequence: TGTGCCAGCAGCTCGCAGACAGGGGCGACTTTT. This codes for CASSSQTGATF.

This clone came up a few times. The gene calls are TRBV6-5 and TRBJ2-3, with D maybe TRBD2 (6 bases). Trimming left V 3 bases short and J 7 bases short, with 17 bases between. Germline V lookup: CDR1 MNHEY, CDR2 SVGAGI. CDR3 length equals 15 residues. For the CDR3, the DNA is TGTGCCAGCAGTTATAAAGCTAGCGCCCTCAATACGCAGTATTTT. Its protein product is CASSYKASALNTQYF.

This sequence joins TRBV5-6 and TRBJ1-2; weak D call: TRBD1 (5 bases). Trimming pared 3 bases from V and 4 bases from J, leaving 19 bases between. Germline V gene data show CDR1 as SGHDT and CDR2 as YYEEEE. The CDR3 consists of 16 residues. The CDR3 spells CASSSPIRTGIYGYTF. DNA of the CDR3: TGTGCCAGCAGCTCGCCGATTAGAACAGGTATCTATGGCTACACCTTC.

The chain employs TRBV5-1 and TRBJ2-5; D is ambiguous. The ends were cut back, 3 bases at V and 3 bases at J, with 3 bases in the middle. The germline V gene has CDR1 SGHRS and CDR2 YFSETQ. The CDR3 length is 11 residues. The CDR3 DNA reads TGCGCCAGCAGCTCCAAAGAGACCCAGTACTTC. Amino acids: CASSSKETQYF.

This rearrangement joins TRBV19 to TRBJ1-5; 7 bases are shared with TRBD1. Germline V CDR1 and CDR2: LNHDA, SQIVND (reference sequence). The CDR3 is 14 residues long. The trim removed 6 bases at V and 7 bases at J, leaving 9 bases unmatched. The DNA for the CDR3 is TGTGCCAGTAGGGGAGGAGGGGGCGGACAGCCCCAGCATTTT. As protein: CASRGGGGGQPQHF.

This chain links TRBV9 with TRBJ2-1; 11 bases align to TRBD2. The CDR3 sequence is 15 residues long. Looked up from germline, CDR1 is SGDLS and CDR2 is YYNGEE. V shed 3 bases, J shed 8 bases, and the junction held 7 bases outside the gene matches. The CDR3, as DNA: TGTGCCAGCAGCGCGACTAGCGGGACGCTCTATGAGCAGTTCTTC. Its translation: CASSATSGTLYEQFF.

The V and J genes are TRBV30 and TRBJ1-1; no clear D. V lost 2 bases to trimming and J lost 7 bases, with 8 bases between them. The CDR3 totals 11 residues. Per germline, CDR1 GTSNPN and CDR2 SVGIG (reference sequence). CDR3 in DNA: TGTGCCTGGAGTATACAGTTTGAAGCTTTCTTT. Translated, it gives CAWSIQFEAFF.

J is TRBJ1-6 and V is TRBV12-3 or TRBV12-4; 7 nucleotides match TRBD1. The ends lost 6 bases at V and 16 bases at J; junction bases unmatched: 6. CDR3 length: 11 amino acids. The CDR3 region has the DNA TGTGCCAGCAGCTACAGGGGCGATCTCCACTTT. Protein product: CASSYRGDLHF.

J is TRBJ2-7 and V is TRBV9; 11 nucleotides align to TRBD1. The CDR3 extends over 15 amino acids. Per germline, CDR1 SGDLS and CDR2 YYNGEE. The V segment lost 5 bases and the J segment 4 bases; nucleotides outside the gene matches: 8. The CDR3 nucleotides read TGTGCCAGCAGTGTTATGGGACAGGGGGGGTACGAGCAGTACTTC. Its translation: CASSVMGQGGYEQYF.

The chain couples TRBV6-2 or TRBV6-3 to TRBJ1-5, with 8 bases fitting TRBD1. This CDR3 region has 14 residues. Germline assignment: CDR1 MNHEY and CDR2 SVGEGT. Trimming cost V 4 bases and J 5 bases; bases outside gene matches: 4. The CDR3 bases are TGTGCCAGCAGTTCGGGACAGGCGGATCAGCCCCAGCATTTT. This codes for CASSSGQADQPQHF.

V gene TRBV18 combines with J gene TRBJ2-3; 7 nucleotides agree with TRBD1. V lost 6 bases, J lost 0 bases, and 18 bases stayed unmatched. Germline V gene sequence: CDR1 KGHSH, CDR2 LQKENI. The CDR3 is 19 amino acids. CDR3 sequence: CASSPTPDRPYYSTDTQYF. DNA for the CDR3: TGTGCCAGCTCGCCCACCCCGGACAGGCCTTACTATAGCACAGATACGCAGTATTTT.

The genes are TRBV4-1 and TRBJ1-2, with TRBD1 matching over 7 bases. The CDR3 runs 15 residues. Germline-derived CDR1 and CDR2 are MGHRA and YSYEKL. V shed 4 bases and J 4 bases; nucleotides not matched to a gene: 9. For the CDR3, the DNA is TGCGCCAGCAGCCGGGGGACAGTGGACCTCTATGGCTACACCTTC. This encodes CASSRGTVDLYGYTF.

This clone was detected once. The chain is built from TRBV9 and TRBJ2-2; 11 bases are a match to TRBD2. The CDR3 has 16 amino acids. Germline values: CDR1 SGDLS, CDR2 YYNGEE. J lost 4 bases, V lost 3 bases, and 5 bases had no gene match. CDR3 nucleotide sequence: TGTGCCAGCAGCGACATTACTAGCGGGGGCACCGGGGAGCTGTTTTTT. Translating gives CASSDITSGGTGELFF.

This chain joins TRBV9 and TRBJ2-3; 8 nucleotides match TRBD1. The ends lost 3 bases at V and 2 bases at J; junction bases unmatched: 8. CDR3 size: 16 residues. The germline CDR1 and CDR2 sequences are SGDLS and YYNGEE. CDR3 DNA sequence: TGTGCCAGCAGCGGCGGGCAGGGGGCCTCCACAGATACGCAGTATTTT. Its translation is CASSGGQGASTDTQYF.

The V call is TRBV12-3 or TRBV12-4, the J call TRBJ2-1; D is undetermined. This CDR3 is 12 amino acids long. V was pared by 6 bases and J by 3 bases, with 6 bases between. CDR3 DNA: TGTGCCAGCAGCCATTTCTACAATGAGCAGTTCTTC. It translates to CASSHFYNEQFF.

The chain combines TRBV13 with TRBJ1-2, with D unclear. The germline CDR1 and CDR2 sequences are PRHDT and FYEKMQ (reference sequence). This CDR3 has 15 amino acids. V shed 5 bases and J shed 7 bases, with 20 bases lying between them. The CDR3 is CASSTGKTESRGYTF. The CDR3 DNA sequence: TGTGCCAGCAGCACGGGTAAGACGGAGTCCCGTGGCTACACCTTC.

J is TRBJ2-3 and V is TRBV7-2; TRBD2 matches at 11 bases. Looked up from germline, CDR1 is SGHTA and CDR2 is FQGNSA. The CDR3 contains 15 residues. Trimming removed 3 bases from V and 2 bases from J; junction bases left unmatched: 1. The CDR3 nucleotides read TGTGCCAGCAGCTTGACTAGCGGGGTCACAGATACGCAGTATTTT. It codes for CASSLTSGVTDTQYF.